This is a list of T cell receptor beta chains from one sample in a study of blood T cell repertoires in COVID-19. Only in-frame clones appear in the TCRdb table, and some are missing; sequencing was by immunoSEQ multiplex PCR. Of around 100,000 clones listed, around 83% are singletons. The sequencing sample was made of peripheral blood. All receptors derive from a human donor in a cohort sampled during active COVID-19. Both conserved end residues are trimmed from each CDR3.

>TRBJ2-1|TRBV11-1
ASSLSLYNEQF
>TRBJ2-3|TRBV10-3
AISEDRSLTDTQY
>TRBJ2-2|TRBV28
ASSLNRGLGELF
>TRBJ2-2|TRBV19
ASRLTGTGELF
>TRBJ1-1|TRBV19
ASRDTGATEAF
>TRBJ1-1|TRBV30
AWRRQILAEAF
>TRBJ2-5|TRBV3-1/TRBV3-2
ASSPPGEETQY
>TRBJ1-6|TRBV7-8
ASSPQGSNSPLH
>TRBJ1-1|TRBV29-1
SASTGEAF
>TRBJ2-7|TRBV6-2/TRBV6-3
ASSLIPGQGVEQY
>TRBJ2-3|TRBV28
AIPGQGEADTQY
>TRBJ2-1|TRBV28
ASSELDNLNEQF
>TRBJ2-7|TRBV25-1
ASSEPAGTYEQY
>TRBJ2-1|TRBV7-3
ASSPDRNYNEQF
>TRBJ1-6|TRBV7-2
ASSLTGDPRPLH
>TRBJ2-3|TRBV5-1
ASSSGTSGTSTDTQY
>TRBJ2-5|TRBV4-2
ASSQGSGSSGYQETQY
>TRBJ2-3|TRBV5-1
ASSSEPGTGYIDTQY
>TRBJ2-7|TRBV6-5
ASSYSYRGSDEQY
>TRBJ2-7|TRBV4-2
ASSHREGTSEQY
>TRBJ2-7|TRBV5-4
ASSSGQVYSYEQY
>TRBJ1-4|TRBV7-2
ASSLSAGGSTNEKLF
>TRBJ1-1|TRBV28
ASSLFARENTEAF
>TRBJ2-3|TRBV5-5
ASREVGTGGTDTQY
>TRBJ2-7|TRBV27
ASSLLGATSYEQY
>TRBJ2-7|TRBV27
ASRRGLEGSEQY
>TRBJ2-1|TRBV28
ASSLGYEQF
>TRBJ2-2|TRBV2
ASSGTGSMAGELF
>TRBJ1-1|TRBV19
ASNFRPEATEAF
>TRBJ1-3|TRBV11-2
ASARGADGNTIY
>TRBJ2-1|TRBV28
ASRRTGAVNEQF
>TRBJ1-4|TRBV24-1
ATSDSGAGNEKLF
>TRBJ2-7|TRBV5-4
ASSLTSGSYEQY
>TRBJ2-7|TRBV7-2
ASSSRTGSYEQY
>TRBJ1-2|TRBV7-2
ASSGDRRNGYT
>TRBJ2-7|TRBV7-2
ASSSRDRRPYEQY
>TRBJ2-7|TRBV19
ASSIDLVGYERY
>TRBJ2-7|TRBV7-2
ASSLGGASYEQY
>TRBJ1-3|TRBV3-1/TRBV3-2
ASSPQGNTIY